This passage covers 20 T cell receptor beta chains from one sample sequenced in a study of control samples from healthy donors and cancer patients. Sequenced by immunoSEQ multiplex PCR; TCRdb stores in-frame clones only, minus some. Among about 110,000 clones, about 80% were seen once, and the ten largest hold roughly 6.5%. Sequencing used blood. These receptor sequences come from a young man in good health.

The sample holds one count of this clone. V and J are TRBV5-6 and TRBJ2-7; D unresolved. CDR3 length equals 14 residues. Per the germline V gene, CDR1 is SGHDT and CDR2 is YYEEEE. The germline V and J ends were trimmed by 3 bases and 4 bases, with 14 bases remaining between them. CDR3 DNA sequence: TGTGCCAGCAGCTCGATCGGGTATTGGTACGAGCAGTACTTC. Protein product: CASSSIGYWYEQYF.

This chain joins TRBV24-1 and TRBJ1-4; tentatively, D is TRBD1 (6 bases). Trimming pared 4 bases from V and 4 bases from J, leaving 9 bases between. Germline CDR1 is KGHDR and CDR2 is SFDVKD. The CDR3 totals 14 residues. CDR3 coding DNA: TGTGCCACCAGTGACGGACAGTTTAATGAAAAACTGTTTTTT. This sequence encodes CATSDGQFNEKLFF.

The chain has TRBV18 and TRBJ2-1; D remains ambiguous. V lost 0 bases and J 4 bases, leaving 13 bases between the germline ends. Germline loops: CDR1 KGHSH, CDR2 LQKENI. This CDR3 comprises 16 residues. CDR3 coding DNA: TGTGCCAGCTCACCACCTGACATTATGCCATACAATGAGCAGTTCTTC. It translates to CASSPPDIMPYNEQFF.

The CDR3 here is CASSPPGRDYGYTF. DNA for the CDR3: TGTGCCAGCAGTCCACCGGGGAGAGACTATGGCTACACCTTC. J is TRBJ1-2 and V is TRBV28; D gene unclear. There are 14 residues in the CDR3. Germline CDR1 and CDR2: MDHEN and SYDVKM. Trimming cost V 5 bases and J 3 bases, with 13 bases left between them.

The rearrangement uses TRBV19 and TRBJ1-1, with D possibly TRBD1 on 6 matching bases. CDR1 is LNHDA, CDR2 SQIVND, per germline (reference sequence). This CDR3 region has 15 residues. Trimming took 5 bases from V and 1 from J, leaving 14 bases between them. Here the CDR3 reads CASSLQGHRNTEAFF. CDR3 coding DNA: TGTGCCAGTAGTTTACAGGGACACAGGAACACTGAAGCTTTCTTT.

This sequence joins TRBV13 and TRBJ1-2, with D uncertain. The V gene's germline CDR1 is PRHDT and CDR2 FYEKMQ (reference sequence). This CDR3 contains 12 residues. V lost 5 bases to trimming and J lost 5 bases, with 9 bases between them. The CDR3 sequence is CASSLTWYGYTF. In nucleotides, the CDR3 is TGTGCCAGCAGCCTAACATGGTATGGCTACACCTTC. Full variable domain (rest looked up from reference TRBV13 and TRBJ1-2): AAGVIQSPRHLIKEKRETATLKCYPIPRHDTVYWYQQGPGQDPQFLISFYEKMQSDKGSIPDRFSAQQFSDYHSELNMSSLELGDSALYFCASSLTWYGYTFGSGTRLTVV.

The V and J genes are TRBV10-3 and TRBJ2-3, with D perhaps matching TRBD2 (5 bases). The V gene's germline CDR1 is ENHRY and CDR2 SYGVKD. V was trimmed by 8 bases and J by 3 bases, leaving 18 bases between them. CDR3 size: 15 residues. The CDR3 reads CAISGRVRGTDTQYF. The CDR3 bases are TGTGCCATCTCCGGTAGGGTTCGGGGAACAGATACGCAGTATTTT.

The rearrangement links TRBV6-6 to TRBJ1-2; D gene uncertain. The CDR3 length is 13 residues. V lost 2 bases to trimming and J lost 2 bases, with 6 bases between them. The germline gives CDR1 MNHNY, CDR2 SVGAGI (reference sequence). CDR3 amino acids: CASSYPQNYGYTF. CDR3 in DNA: TGTGCCAGCAGTTACCCCCAGAACTATGGCTACACCTTC.

This clone has just a few counts. The chain employs TRBV19 and TRBJ2-2, with TRBD2 as a possible D gene (7 bases). V was shortened by 4 bases and J by 3 bases, with 12 bases between the two germline ends. Germline V gives CDR1 LNHDA, CDR2 SQIVND (reference sequence). This CDR3 is built from 15 residues. The CDR3 DNA follows: TGTGCCAGTAGTACCAAGGGGGGGTACACCGGGGAGCTGTTTTTT. This translates into CASSTKGGYTGELFF. The full variable domain, in which reference TRBV19 and TRBJ2-2 provide the parts outside the CDR3, is DGGITQSPKYLFRKEGQNVTLSCEQNLNHDAMYWYRQDPGQGLRLIYYSQIVNDFQKGDIAEGYSVSREKKESFPLTVTSAQKNPTAFYLCASSTKGGYTGELFFGEGSRLTVL.

This clone was observed once. The chain joins TRBV6-1 to TRBJ1-1; the D gene is possibly TRBD1 (5 bases). Per germline, CDR1 MNHNS and CDR2 SASEGT. The CDR3 spans 14 residues. Between the trimmed V and J ends, which lost 3 bases and 10 bases, there was a span of 18 bases. The CDR3 region is CASSDPYRGAAAFF. The DNA of the CDR3 is TGTGCCAGCAGTGACCCCTACCGTGGGGCGGCAGCTTTCTTT.

The chain uses TRBV6-6 and TRBJ1-2; unclear D gene. Trimming left V 6 bases short and J 2 bases short, with 13 bases between. Germline-derived CDR1 and CDR2 are MNHNY and SVGAGI (reference sequence). The CDR3 covers 14 residues. CDR3 in amino acids: CASSKEAGNYGYTF. The CDR3 coding sequence is TGTGCCAGCAGCAAGGAGGCCGGGAACTATGGCTACACCTTC.

The chain employs TRBV21-1 and TRBJ1-6. TRBV21-1 is flagged as a pseudogene. CDR3 length equals 12 residues. Here the CDR3 reads CASSKTNSPLHF. In DNA, the CDR3 is TGTGCCAGCAGCAAAACGAATTCACCCCTCCACTTT.

The V call is TRBV14, the J call TRBJ2-5, with 16 bases that match TRBD2. J was trimmed by 5 bases and V by 4 bases; bases with no gene match: 7. CDR3 length: 17 residues. The germline CDR1 and CDR2 sequences are SGHDN and FVKESK. The CDR3 region is CASSPPGLAGGKETQYF. In DNA, the CDR3 is TGTGCCAGCAGCCCGCCGGGACTAGCGGGGGGGAAGGAGACCCAGTACTTC. The variable domain in full, with the rest retrieved from reference TRBV14 and TRBJ2-5, is EAGVTQFPSHSVIEKGQTVTLRCDPISGHDNLYWYRRVMGKEIKFLLHFVKESKQDESGMPNNRFLAERTGGTYSTLKVQPAELEDSGVYFCASSPPGLAGGKETQYFGPGTRLLVL.

This chain connects TRBV2 to TRBJ2-7, with TRBD2 as a possible D gene (6 bases). CDR1 SNHLY and CDR2 FYNNEI come from the germline V gene. V dropped 6 bases and J dropped 0 bases, with 9 bases sitting between them. The CDR3 loop spans 13 amino acids. Here the CDR3 reads CASRDGGSYEQYV. The CDR3 DNA is TGTGCCAGCAGAGACGGGGGCTCCTACGAGCAGTACGTC.

The rearrangement links TRBV3-1 (or the pseudogene TRBV3-2) to TRBJ1-3, with a weak D call TRBD1 (5 bases). CDR1 LGHDT and CDR2 YNNKEL come from the germline V gene (reference sequence). This CDR3 has 15 residues. The germline V and J ends were trimmed by 4 bases and 6 bases, with 16 bases remaining between them. The CDR3: CASSPVSGLSNTIYF. For the CDR3, the DNA is TGTGCCAGCAGCCCCGTATCGGGACTTTCAAACACCATATATTTT.

The gene calls are TRBV7-6 and TRBJ2-1, with 11 nucleotides matching TRBD2. The CDR3 length is 15 residues. J gave up 8 bases and V 4 bases, and 7 bases lay outside the gene matches. Looked up from germline, CDR1 is SGHVS and CDR2 is FNYEAQ. The DNA of the CDR3 is TGTGCCAGCAGCTCGACTAGCGGGGTATGGGATGAGCAGTTCTTC. Translating gives CASSSTSGVWDEQFF.

This rearrangement joins TRBV15 to TRBJ2-1, with D tentatively TRBD1 (7 bases). Germline V gives CDR1 LNHNV, CDR2 YYDKDF (reference sequence). V lost 8 bases and J 5 bases, leaving 19 bases between the germline ends. The CDR3 is made up of 15 amino acids. CDR3 nucleotide sequence: TGTGCCACCTCTCAGCGAGGAGGGGGCCACAATGAGCAGTTCTTC. It translates to CATSQRGGGHNEQFF.

This clone was detected a few times. The chain carries TRBV6-5 and TRBJ1-1; no firm D call. V shed 4 bases and J shed 2 bases, with 11 bases lying between them. CDR3 length equals 14 residues. Per germline, CDR1 MNHEY and CDR2 SVGAGI. This CDR3 reads CASSLGRFNTEAFF. In DNA form, the CDR3 reads TGTGCCAGCAGTTTGGGCAGATTTAACACTGAAGCTTTCTTT.

This chain connects TRBV2 to TRBJ2-2; weak D call: TRBD1 (6 bases). With 5 bases removed from V and 6 bases from J, the gap between germline ends came to 13 bases. CDR1 and CDR2 from the germline V gene are SNHLY and FYNNEI. CDR3 length: 14 residues. CDR3 residues: CASSIPYRAGELFF. The CDR3 DNA reads TGTGCCAGCAGTATCCCATACAGGGCCGGGGAGCTGTTTTTT.

This rearrangement joins TRBV5-1 to TRBJ2-2; a possible D gene is TRBD2 (5 bases). The V end was cut by 5 bases, the J end by 1 base, with 9 bases between. Looked up from germline, CDR1 is SGHRS and CDR2 is YFSETQ. The CDR3 length is 14 residues. The CDR3 here is CASRDFMNTGELFF. CDR3 DNA: TGCGCCAGCAGGGACTTTATGAACACCGGGGAGCTGTTTTTT.